The clone carrying this TCR beta chain was counted many times. What it binds is not known. TCRdb reprocessed the 5' RACE reads with MiXCR, giving one entry per CDR3 protein. The data show more than 90,000 distinct CDR3 sequences, with about 7.2% seen just once and 2.7% held by the top ten. This sample was taken from a study of T cells after yellow fever vaccination. Germline values: CDR1 KGHSH, CDR2 LQKENI. Germline trimming cut 3 bases from V and 3 bases from J; bases unmatched to any gene: 3. This CDR3 comprises 15 residues. General observations from the study: Any FACS-sorted repertoire could hold abundant clonotypes that contaminate it from the bulk population. Across the CD4 and CD8 compartments, a small share of clonotypes was present in both.

Sequenced here: CD4+ T cells sorted from PBMCs, sampled 45 days after the first yellow fever vaccination. The clonotype was recovered from a man between 18 and 35 years old who received the YFV17D yellow fever vaccine. The chain carries TRBV18 and TRBJ2-3; 10 bases line up with TRBD2. The CDR3 is CASSPLAGGTDTQYF. The CDR3 coding sequence is TGTGCCAGCTCACCTTTAGCGGGGGGAACAGATACGCAGTATTTT.